This TCR beta chain was retrieved from a study of somatic mutations in cytotoxic T cells in rheumatoid arthritis (dated by TCRdb to 2017 to 2019). Concerning the study at large: Peripheral blood (around 31 ml EDTA) was collected from patients immediately after diagnosis and before any treatment began. A FACSAria II or Sony SH800 was used to flow-sort some V beta antibody-stained T-cell populations at nearly 100% purity, and TCRB sequencing was also done on sorted V beta1+ cells. In newly diagnosed rheumatoid arthritis without treatment, the study examined if expanded CD8+ T-cell clones harbor somatic mutations, relying on TCRB deep sequencing to characterize clonality. TCRB deep sequencing covered some 60 patients with rheumatoid arthritis along with approximately 20 healthy controls. Patient and control groups had essentially identical median ages. The full study reports these points: The slight TRBV07 underrepresentation in patients was not adjusted for multiple comparisons. Rheumatoid arthritis patients and age-matched healthy controls did not significantly differ in CD8+ T-cell clonality. The expanded CD8+ clones had unknown antigen targets, and not appearing in virus-specific databases did not rule out that they were virus-specific. An increase of CD8+ clonality with age was seen in patients (Spearman r ≈ 0.49) but not in healthy controls. Several identical CD8+ TCRB sequences were found in both blood and synovial fluid, and in about an eighth of the 65 patients the largest CD8+ clone exceeded 20% of CD8+ cells.

The immunoSEQ assay was applied to genomic DNA for TCRB CDR3 sequencing. Per the original workflow: When patient CD8+ clones exceeding 1% were checked against published virus-specific TCRB sequences, only a few matched. Only productive TCRB rearrangements were included in the analyses. Defining a clone by its unique TCRB CDR3 sequence, the study calculated clonality as a productive clonality index derived from Shannon entropy. Repertoire overlap between two samples was calculated from the template counts of each clone relative to total templates per sample. A correlation with a Spearman r of around 0.6 was found between V-gene usage by flow cytometry and V-gene usage by TCRB sequencing. TCRdb re-hosts the immuneACCESS table, in-frame sequences only. Its copies lack some clones; in the studies checked, an unresolved V gene accounts for under half of them, and the cause for the rest is not known. D and trimming come from the DNA, and the V and J calls and clone size come from that table. The sample table contains 3,000 to 4,000 clones; only one count was recorded for approximately 93% of them. The ten largest clones take up roughly 7.5% of the sample.

In the germline V gene (reference sequence), CDR1 corresponds to LNHDA and CDR2 to SQIVND. The V and J ends are trimmed by 2 bases and 0 bases, leaving 8 bases between them. From the cysteine through the phenylalanine, the CDR3 covers 15 amino acids. CDR3 DNA is the only sequence kept; it has 45 bases, read in frame from the first base. Comment on this clone: Its antigen remains unidentified. No base quality information exists; no much larger clone differs at one position.

CD4+ and CD8+ cells were isolated by positive magnetic bead selection on an AutoMACS, and purity was checked by flow cytometry. Initial screening for clonal expansions relied on flow cytometry with a TCR V beta antibody panel, after which sorted CD8+ fractions underwent TCRB deep sequencing for characterization. Peripheral blood mononuclear cells were obtained using density gradient separation with Ficoll-Paque PLUS. DNA from CD4-enriched, CD8-enriched or PBMC samples was extracted using Nucleospin Tissue or Tissue XS kits and then quantified on a Qubit 2.0 fluorometer. The chain uses TRBV19 and TRBJ1-5, with the D gene too uncertain to name. The TCR sequence derives from a woman aged 60-75 years with rheumatoid arthritis. Sequenced sample: CD8+ T cells sorted from blood. CDR3 loop: CASSIIPVSNQPQHF. The DNA sequence reads TGTGCCAGTAGTATAATCCCTGTTAGCAATCAGCCCCAGCATTTT. Where the CDR3 stops, the reference TRBV19 and TRBJ1-5 genes take over; the full variable domain is DGGITQSPKYLFRKEGQNVTLSCEQNLNHDAMYWYRQDPGQGLRLIYYSQIVNDFQKGDIAEGYSVSREKKESFPLTVTSAQKNPTAFYLCASSIIPVSNQPQHFGDGTRLSIL.